This TCR beta chain stems from a study of cytomegalovirus exposure and HLA in healthy donors. The wider study: Of about 390 genotyped donors, 81% grouped in the Caucasian-associated ancestry cluster.

The CDR3 runs 11 residues. CDR1 and CDR2 (germline): SGHRS, YFSETQ. Losses at the gene ends were 3 bases for V and 7 bases for J; bases not matched to a gene: 0. This clone was seen more than once but under ten times. Its antigen remains unknown. Findings of the study overall: In a later analysis, several top co-occurrence clusters appeared linked to parvovirus B19, influenza, CMV and Epstein-Barr virus. It was only CMV serostatus that was available as immune exposure information. Researchers reported in a later analysis that a missense DCLRE1C variant was tied to TCR beta V- and J-gene trimming.

13 Jbeta primers and 60 Vbeta primers were used for the PCR. Some clones are missing from TCRdb's copy, which holds only in-frame ones; the method was immunoSEQ multiplex PCR. The top ten clones hold about a tenth of a sample with around 200,000 clones, approximately 82% of them seen once. The sample consisted of PBMCs. This sequence was found in a woman aged 45-60 years in good health and CMV-seropositive. The V call is TRBV5-1, the J call TRBJ2-7, with 8 bases aligning to TRBD2. CDR3 in DNA: TGCGCCAGCAGCTCGGGAGGGGAGCAGTACTTC. Protein product: CASSSGGEQYF.